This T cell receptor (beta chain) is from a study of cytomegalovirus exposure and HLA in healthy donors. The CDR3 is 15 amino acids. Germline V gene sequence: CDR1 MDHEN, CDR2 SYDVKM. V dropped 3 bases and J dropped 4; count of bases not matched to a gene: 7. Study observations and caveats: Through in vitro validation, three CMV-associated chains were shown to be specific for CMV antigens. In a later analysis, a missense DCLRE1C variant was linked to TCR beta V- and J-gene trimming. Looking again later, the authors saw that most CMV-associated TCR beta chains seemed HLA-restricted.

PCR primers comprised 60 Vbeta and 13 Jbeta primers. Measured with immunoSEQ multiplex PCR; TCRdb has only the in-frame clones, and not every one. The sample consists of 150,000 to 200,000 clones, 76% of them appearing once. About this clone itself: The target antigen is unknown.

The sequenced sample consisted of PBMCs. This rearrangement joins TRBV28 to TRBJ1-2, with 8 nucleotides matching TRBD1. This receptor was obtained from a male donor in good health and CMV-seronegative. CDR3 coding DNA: TGTGCCAGCAGTTTCTTGGACAGGGCCCTCTATGGCTACACCTTC. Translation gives CASSFLDRALYGYTF.